The following is a T cell receptor (beta chain) sequence with its context. Its antigen is unknown. An end of the junction differs from the germline gene, which may be a read error. The study ran its PCR with 60 Vbeta and 13 Jbeta primers. Sequencing used immunoSEQ multiplex PCR; TCRdb keeps in-frame clones, though not all of them. The listing contains some 28,000 clones. The data stem from a study of cytomegalovirus exposure and HLA in healthy donors. The study's findings and limits: The authors considered a cluster of highly shared sequence variants likely to be a sequencing artifact. TRBV6-2, TRBV6-3 and some other V segments were unresolvable in 87-base-pair reads.

The CDR3 runs 15 residues. Per the germline V gene, CDR1 is MDHEN and CDR2 is SYDVKM. Material for sequencing was PBMCs. The receptor's source is a man younger than 45 in good health and CMV-seronegative. The chain carries TRBV28 and TRBJ2-7; 9 bases agree with TRBD1. The DNA of the CDR3 is TGTGCCAGCAGCTTATGGCGGACAGGGGACTACGAGCAGTACTTC. It encodes CASSLWRTGDYEQYF.